The 26 T cell receptor beta chains presented below share a single source sample, sequenced in a study of OX40 agonist ivuxolimab in advanced cancers. Libraries were prepared by immunoSEQ multiplex PCR; TCRdb keeps only in-frame clonotypes and omits some of them. The table lists some 20,000 clones, roughly 72% of them singletons. This specimen was CD4+ or CD8+ T cells sorted from blood, taken in a trial of the OX40 agonist ivuxolimab. Source of these receptors: an adult with an advanced solid tumor such as melanoma, head and neck, liver or kidney cancer.

Written as DNA, the CDR3 is TGCGCCAGCAGCTCCGGGACTAGCTCCTACGGGGAGCTGTTTTTT. This translates into CASSSGTSSYGELFF. The chain combines TRBV5-1 with TRBJ2-2, with 9 bases identical to TRBD2. CDR1 and CDR2 from the germline V gene are SGHRS and YFSETQ. After removal of 3 bases from V and 7 bases from J, the junction contained 7 bases not matched to a gene. This CDR3 contains 15 residues.

The chain uses TRBV4-3 and TRBJ2-1, with D possibly TRBD1 on 7 matching bases. Per the germline V gene, CDR1 is LGHNA and CDR2 is YSLEER. This CDR3 contains 16 residues. With 4 bases removed from V and 4 bases from J, the gap between germline ends came to 17 bases. CDR3 sequence: CASSPDRQGGYNEQFF. DNA of the CDR3: TGCGCCAGCAGCCCCGACCGCCAGGGGGGATACAATGAGCAGTTCTTC.

This clone was recorded a few times. The rearrangement uses TRBV7-9 and TRBJ2-7; the match to TRBD1 covers 8 bases. Germline assignment: CDR1 SEHNR and CDR2 FQNEAQ (reference sequence). V lost 5 bases, J lost 5 bases, and 5 bases stayed unmatched. CDR3 length: 13 residues. The chain's CDR3 is CASSETGVDEQYF. In nucleotides, the CDR3 is TGTGCCAGCAGCGAGACAGGGGTCGACGAGCAGTACTTC.

The chain is built from TRBV6-9 and TRBJ1-1; 9 bases agree with TRBD1. The germline V gene encodes CDR1 MNHGY and CDR2 SVAAGI. This CDR3 region has 13 residues. Losses at the gene ends were 8 bases for V and 7 bases for J; bases not matched to a gene: 8. CDR3 sequence reads: CASAPGTGYEAFF. The CDR3 nucleotides are TGTGCCAGCGCTCCCGGGACAGGGTATGAAGCTTTCTTT.

The genes are TRBV7-9 and TRBJ2-7, with D maybe TRBD1 (6 bases). Trimming removed 5 bases at V and 3 bases at J, with 23 bases between. This CDR3 spans 17 amino acids. Germline values: CDR1 SEHNR, CDR2 FQNEAQ (reference sequence). The CDR3 here is CASSPRETGSKGYEQYF. CDR3 coding DNA: TGTGCCAGCAGCCCCAGAGAAACAGGGAGTAAGGGCTACGAGCAGTACTTC. The variable domain in full, with the rest retrieved from reference TRBV7-9 and TRBJ2-7, is DTGVSQNPRHKITKRGQNVTFRCDPISEHNRLYWYRQTLGQGPEFLTYFQNEAQLEKSRLLSDRFSAERPKGSFSTLEIQRTEQGDSAMYLCASSPRETGSKGYEQYFGPGTRLTVT.

This chain uses TRBV11-1 with TRBJ1-6; 7 bases map to TRBD1. V shed 4 bases and J 0 bases; nucleotides not matched to a gene: 0. Germline CDR1 reads SGHAT; CDR2 reads FQDESV (reference sequence). The CDR3 is made up of 15 amino acids. The CDR3 DNA reads as TGTGCCAGCAGCTGGGACAGCTCCTATAATTCACCCCTCCACTTT. Translating it yields CASSWDSSYNSPLHF.

The V call is TRBV7-9, the J call TRBJ2-2; D possibly corresponds to TRBD1 (6 bases). The CDR3 has 13 amino acids. The germline CDR1 and CDR2 sequences are SEHNR and FQNEAQ (reference sequence). The V and J ends lost 2 bases and 6 bases respectively, with 7 bases between them. CDR3 sequence: CASSLQGSGELFF. DNA of the CDR3: TGTGCCAGCAGCTTACAGGGGTCCGGGGAGCTGTTTTTT.

The chain links TRBV28 to TRBJ2-7, with D perhaps matching TRBD2 (6 bases). The CDR3 is made up of 15 amino acids. CDR1 and CDR2 (germline): MDHEN, SYDVKM. V gave up 5 bases and J gave up 0 bases, with 14 bases separating them. In DNA, the CDR3 is TGTGCCAGCAGTCGGTCCCGGGGGAGCTCCTACGAGCAGTACTTC. Protein product: CASSRSRGSSYEQYF.

By frequency in the sample, this clone is medium-sized. The chain links TRBV18 to TRBJ2-7; D possibly matches TRBD1 or TRBD2 (5 bases each). Trimming left V 5 bases short and J 2 bases short, with 13 bases between. This CDR3 is built from 14 residues. From germline, CDR1 is KGHSH and CDR2 LQKENI. The CDR3 DNA reads as TGTGCCAGCTCAGCCCGGGACGGACCCTACGAGCAGTACTTC. Amino acid sequence: CASSARDGPYEQYF.

This clone has more than one count but fewer than ten. V usage is TRBV7-6 and J usage is TRBJ2-5, with 12 bases matching TRBD2. The CDR3 runs 15 residues. J was trimmed by 4 bases and V by 5 bases; bases with no gene match: 5. The V gene's germline CDR1 is SGHVS and CDR2 FNYEAQ. As DNA, the CDR3 is TGTGCCAGCAGCGGTCTAGCGGGGGGGCGAGAGACCCAGTACTTC. The encoded protein is CASSGLAGGRETQYF.

V gene TRBV7-9 combines with J gene TRBJ1-4, with D unclear. V was pared by 1 base and J by 4 bases, with 7 bases between. Germline loops: CDR1 SEHNR, CDR2 FQNEAQ (reference sequence). The CDR3 spans 14 residues. CDR3 sequence (DNA): TGTGCCAGCAGCTTAGTGGAGGGTAATGAAAAACTGTTTTTT. Translating gives CASSLVEGNEKLFF.

This clone turned up a few times. The junction differs from germline at one of its ends, possibly a read error. The chain combines TRBV9 with TRBJ1-6; D possibly corresponds to TRBD1 (5 bases). The V gene's germline CDR1 is SGDLS and CDR2 YYNGEE. The CDR3 extends over 13 amino acids. This chain's CDR3 is CASSAEVRDRIYF. Here the CDR3 DNA reads TGTGCCAGCAGCGCCGAAGTGAGGGACCGGATTTACTTT.

The chain joins TRBV5-4 to TRBJ2-7; the D gene is possibly TRBD1 (5 bases). CDR1 and CDR2 (germline): SGHNT, YYREEE (reference sequence). The CDR3 contains 14 residues. The V end was cut by 0 bases, the J end by 0 bases, with 7 bases between. The CDR3 nucleotides read TGTGCCAGCAGCTTGGAAGGGGACTCCTACGAGCAGTACTTC. Protein sequence: CASSLEGDSYEQYF.

The chain links TRBV6-6 to TRBJ2-2; 7 nucleotides line up with TRBD2. The CDR3 is 14 residues long. Trimming at V came to 7 bases and at J to 1 base, leaving 3 bases not matched to a gene. Germline CDR1 MNHNY, CDR2 SVGAGI (reference sequence). The CDR3 sequence is CASITGGNTGELFF. CDR3 sequence (DNA): TGTGCCAGCATCACGGGGGGGAACACCGGGGAGCTGTTTTTT.

V is TRBV2 and J is TRBJ2-7; maybe TRBD1 (6 bases). The CDR3 covers 12 residues. V was pared by 11 bases and J by 3 bases, with 14 bases between. In germline, CDR1 is SNHLY, CDR2 FYNNEI. The CDR3 reads CALRTAGYEQYF. The DNA of the CDR3 is TGTGCCCTGCGGACAGCCGGCTACGAGCAGTACTTC. The full variable domain, completed using reference TRBV2 and TRBJ2-7, is EPEVTQTPSHQVTQMGQEVILRCVPISNHLYFYWYRQILGQKVEFLVSFYNNEISEKSEIFDDQFSVERPDGSNFTLKIRSTKLEDSAMYFCALRTAGYEQYFGPGTRLTVT.

V is TRBV19 and J is TRBJ1-6; 7 bases map to TRBD1. The CDR3 covers 14 residues. CDR1 LNHDA and CDR2 SQIVND come from the germline V gene (reference sequence). V gave up 7 bases and J gave up 7 bases; unmatched junction bases: 7. CDR3 protein: CASNTGTANSPLHF. CDR3 nucleotides: TGTGCCAGTAATACTGGGACAGCGAATTCACCCCTCCACTTT.

The V and J genes are TRBV7-2 and TRBJ2-3; 14 bases match TRBD2. The CDR3 covers 16 residues. Per germline, CDR1 SGHTA and CDR2 FQGNSA. J was trimmed by 1 base and V by 5 bases; bases with no gene match: 2. The CDR3 DNA sequence: TGTGCCAGCAGCAGACTAGCGGGGGGGGGCACAGATACGCAGTATTTT. Translation gives CASSRLAGGGTDTQYF.

The chain links TRBV5-4 to TRBJ1-2; D is undetermined. CDR3 length equals 15 residues. The germline gives CDR1 SGHNT, CDR2 YYREEE (reference sequence). Between the trimmed V and J ends, which lost 3 bases and 6 bases, there was a span of 18 bases. The CDR3 sequence is CASSSGARVEDGYTF. The CDR3 DNA sequence: TGTGCCAGCAGCTCTGGAGCCCGGGTGGAGGATGGCTACACCTTC.

The chain links TRBV25-1 to TRBJ2-1; D is possibly TRBD1 or TRBD2 (5 bases each). V gave up 1 base and J gave up 12 bases, with 13 bases separating them. CDR1 and CDR2 from the germline V gene are MGHDK and SYGVNS. The CDR3 loop spans 13 amino acids. CDR3 sequence (DNA): TGTGCCAGCAGTGAATCCCTCTATGGGGGGCAGTTCTTC. Its protein product is CASSESLYGGQFF.

The chain combines TRBV6-4 with TRBJ2-1; possibly TRBD2 for D (7 bases). Deletions cut 5 bases from V and 7 bases from J, with 15 bases between. Looked up from germline, CDR1 is MRHNA and CDR2 is SNTAGT. CDR3 length: 14 residues. DNA of the CDR3: TGTGCCAGCAGTTGGGGGGGGCCCATGAATGAGCAGTTCTTC. It codes for CASSWGGPMNEQFF.

The V and J genes are TRBV7-9 and TRBJ2-7; 7 bases match TRBD1. This CDR3 contains 16 residues. Trimming cost V 4 bases and J 0 bases; bases outside gene matches: 9. Per germline, CDR1 SEHNR and CDR2 FQNEAQ (reference sequence). The CDR3 reads CASSSPPDRNSYEQYF. CDR3 DNA: TGTGCCAGCAGCTCCCCCCCGGACAGGAACTCCTACGAGCAGTACTTC. Full variable domain (missing parts from reference TRBV7-9 and TRBJ2-7): DTGVSQNPRHKITKRGQNVTFRCDPISEHNRLYWYRQTLGQGPEFLTYFQNEAQLEKSRLLSDRFSAERPKGSFSTLEIQRTEQGDSAMYLCASSSPPDRNSYEQYFGPGTRLTVT.

The chain couples TRBV19 to TRBJ1-1; perhaps TRBD1 as D (5 bases). Trimming left V 1 base short and J 0 bases short, with 6 bases between. The CDR3 has 14 amino acids. From germline, CDR1 is LNHDA and CDR2 SQIVND (reference sequence). This chain's CDR3 is CASSIGGVNTEAFF. DNA for the CDR3: TGTGCCAGTAGTATAGGGGGGGTGAACACTGAAGCTTTCTTT.

The rearrangement uses TRBV2 and TRBJ2-7, with D uncertain. Germline V gene sequence: CDR1 SNHLY, CDR2 FYNNEI. The CDR3 consists of 14 residues. V lost 7 bases and J lost 0, with 13 bases in between. This chain's CDR3 is CASKGNTNSYEQYF. The CDR3 DNA sequence: TGTGCCAGCAAAGGTAATACGAACTCCTACGAGCAGTACTTC.

V usage is TRBV4-1 and J usage is TRBJ1-1; 7 bases line up with TRBD1. V trimming: 5 bases; J trimming: 1 base; junction bases outside the gene matches: 4. Germline CDR1 and CDR2: MGHRA and YSYEKL. The CDR3 has 14 residues. CDR3 nucleotides: TGCGCCAGCAGCTTAGGGGGCTGGAACACTGAAGCTTTCTTT. Its translation is CASSLGGWNTEAFF.

V and J are TRBV5-4 and TRBJ2-1; TRBD2 aligns across 16 bases. The CDR3 runs to 18 residues. Trimming at V came to 4 bases and at J to 6 bases, leaving 10 bases not matched to a gene. CDR1 is SGHNT and CDR2 is YYREEE in the germline V gene (reference sequence). This CDR3 reads CASSPGTSGGAQVNEQFF. As DNA, the CDR3 is TGTGCCAGCAGCCCCGGGACTAGCGGGGGGGCCCAGGTCAATGAGCAGTTCTTC.

This chain links TRBV5-4 with TRBJ1-2; weak D call: TRBD1 (6 bases). The germline V gene has CDR1 SGHNT and CDR2 YYREEE (reference sequence). CDR3 length equals 17 residues. The V and J ends lost 1 base and 2 bases respectively, with 18 bases between them. The CDR3 DNA is TGTGCCAGCAGCTTGCCCCAAGGACAGACCACAAACTATGGCTACACCTTC. It encodes CASSLPQGQTTNYGYTF.